This passage covers 17 T cell receptor beta chains from one sample sequenced in a study of graft-versus-host responses after intestinal transplantation. Their antigens remain unidentified. Profiled with immunoSEQ multiplex PCR; TCRdb holds only in-frame clones, not every one. The sample consists of under 100,000 clones, about four fifths of them appearing once. The sample was unstimulated CD4+ T cells sorted from spleen or lymph node cells, taken before intestinal transplant. The receptor source for this set is a human donor who received an intestinal transplant.

CDR3 residues: CAWSSGGDEQYF. Written as DNA, the CDR3 is TGTGCCTGGAGTAGCGGGGGGGACGAGCAGTACTTC. This rearrangement joins TRBV30 to TRBJ2-7, with 10 nucleotides matching TRBD2. V lost 2 bases, J lost 5 bases, and 0 bases stayed unmatched. The CDR3 consists of 12 residues. Germline V gene lookup returns CDR1 GTSNPN and CDR2 SVGIG (reference sequence).

The chain employs TRBV28 and TRBJ1-1; D is possibly TRBD1 (6 bases). Trimming removed 6 bases from V and 5 bases from J, with 16 bases in between. Germline-derived CDR1 and CDR2 are MDHEN and SYDVKM. This CDR3 has 14 residues. CDR3 loop: CASSSAGAKTEAFF. CDR3 bases: TGTGCCAGCAGCTCGGCGGGGGCGAAGACTGAAGCTTTCTTT. The full variable domain, its missing parts supplied by reference TRBV28 and TRBJ1-1, is DVKVTQSSRYLVKRTGEKVFLECVQDMDHENMFWYRQDPGLGLRLIYFSYDVKMKEKGDIPEGYSVSREKKERFSLILESASTNQTSMYLCASSSAGAKTEAFFGQGTRLTVV.

The chain is built from TRBV6-6 and TRBJ1-4, with 7 bases that match TRBD1. After removal of 5 bases from V and 1 base from J, the junction contained 1 base not matched to a gene. In germline, CDR1 is MNHNY, CDR2 SVGAGI (reference sequence). The CDR3 runs to 14 residues. The CDR3 bases are TGTGCCAGCAGTACAGGGGTAACTAATGAAAAACTGTTTTTT. It is translated as CASSTGVTNEKLFF.

The chain is built from TRBV5-6 and TRBJ2-7; D may be TRBD2 (5 bases). The CDR3 length is 13 residues. Germline CDR1 and CDR2: SGHDT and YYEEEE. The V and J ends lost 1 base and 4 bases respectively, with 9 bases between them. Written as DNA, the CDR3 is TGTGCCAGCAGCTTGCCAGGAGGATACGAGCAGTACTTC. Translation gives CASSLPGGYEQYF.

This clone appeared a few times. The J gene is TRBJ1-3, the V gene TRBV4-1; D ambiguous. The ends were cut back, 3 bases at V and 2 bases at J, with 11 bases in the middle. Germline CDR1 and CDR2: MGHRA and YSYEKL. The CDR3 extends over 15 amino acids. The CDR3 is CASSQATRAGNTIYF. The CDR3 DNA is TGCGCCAGCAGCCAGGCGACTCGAGCTGGAAACACCATATATTTT.

V usage is TRBV11-3 and J usage is TRBJ2-1; 13 nucleotides match TRBD2. The CDR3 is 15 residues long. After removal of 5 bases from V and 4 bases from J, the junction contained 2 bases not matched to a gene. Germline V CDR1 and CDR2: SGHNT, YENEEA. The CDR3 DNA follows: TGTGCCAGCAGCATGGGACTAGCGGGATACAATGAGCAGTTCTTC. It yields the protein CASSMGLAGYNEQFF. Looking up the rest from reference TRBV11-3 and TRBJ2-1 gives the full variable domain: EAGVVQSPRYKIIEKKQPVAFWCNPISGHNTLYWYLQNLGQGPELLIRYENEEAVDDSQLPKDRFSAERLKGVDSTLKIQPAELGDSAVYLCASSMGLAGYNEQFFGPGTRLTVL.

About this clone itself: At the DNA level, this CDR3 is encoded by other sequences in the same sample as well. V gene TRBV19 combines with J gene TRBJ1-5; D is uncertain. The V end lost 5 bases, the J end lost 4 bases, and 9 bases lay between the germline ends. The germline V gene encodes CDR1 LNHDA and CDR2 SQIVND (reference sequence). This CDR3 region has 13 residues. CDR3: CASSPRENQPQHF. Written as DNA, the CDR3 is TGTGCCAGTAGTCCGAGGGAGAATCAGCCCCAGCATTTT.

The rearrangement joins TRBV6-5 to TRBJ1-5; perhaps TRBD1 as D (5 bases). CDR3 length: 14 amino acids. Germline V gene lookup returns CDR1 MNHEY and CDR2 SVGAGI. V was cut by 6 bases and J by 4 bases, with 13 bases left in between. The CDR3 protein is CASRGSGGNQPQHF. The CDR3 DNA is TGTGCCAGCAGGGGATCGGGGGGGAATCAGCCCCAGCATTTT.

The J gene is TRBJ1-2, the V gene TRBV15; D remains unclear. The V end was cut by 1 base, the J end by 4 bases, with 10 bases between. The CDR3 length is 14 residues. Germline lookup yields CDR1 LNHNV and CDR2 YYDKDF (reference sequence). Here the CDR3 DNA reads TGTGCCACCAGCAGAGGAACATCTAGCTATGGCTACACCTTC. This sequence encodes CATSRGTSSYGYTF.

This chain connects TRBV5-6 to TRBJ2-2; possible D gene TRBD2, 5 bases. Trimming pared 5 bases from V and 1 base from J, leaving 15 bases between. The CDR3 totals 16 residues. Germline V gene sequence: CDR1 SGHDT, CDR2 YYEEEE. CDR3 bases: TGTGCCAGCAGTTTAGTTGGACTGGGGAACACCGGGGAGCTGTTTTTT. It codes for CASSLVGLGNTGELFF.

V gene TRBV4-2 combines with J gene TRBJ1-1, with 9 bases fitting TRBD1. Germline V gene lookup returns CDR1 LGHNA and CDR2 YNFKEQ. V lost 3 bases to trimming and J lost 5 bases; unmatched junction nucleotides: 7. The CDR3 is 15 amino acids. In DNA, the CDR3 is TGTGCCAGCAGCCACTGGGGACAGGGTCTGACTGAAGCTTTCTTT. This codes for CASSHWGQGLTEAFF.

The sample holds one count of this clone. The CDR3 loop reads CASSLRDRGYTF. CDR3 in DNA: TGTGCCAGCAGTTTAAGGGACAGAGGCTACACCTTC. This sequence joins TRBV28 and TRBJ1-2, with TRBD1 matching over 7 bases. V lost 2 bases, J lost 8 bases, and 2 bases stayed unmatched. Germline V CDR1 and CDR2: MDHEN, SYDVKM. This CDR3 region has 12 residues.

V and J are TRBV5-4 and TRBJ2-2; D is uncertain. Between the trimmed V and J ends, which lost 0 bases and 5 bases, there was a span of 11 bases. This CDR3 is built from 15 residues. Germline V gives CDR1 SGHNT, CDR2 YYREEE (reference sequence). The CDR3 protein is CASSLGTVSTGELFF. DNA for the CDR3: TGTGCCAGCAGCTTGGGTACGGTTTCTACCGGGGAGCTGTTTTTT.

The J gene is TRBJ2-1, the V gene TRBV5-1; 11 nucleotides agree with TRBD2. Trimming removed 2 bases from V and 8 bases from J; junction bases left unmatched: 3. Germline CDR1 is SGHRS and CDR2 is YFSETQ. This CDR3 has 14 residues. CDR3 sequence (DNA): TGCGCCAGCAGCTTTAGCGGGAGGGCCGATGAGCAGTTCTTC. Translated: CASSFSGRADEQFF.

In this sample, this clone turned up once. J is TRBJ2-7 and V is TRBV6-5, with TRBD1 matching 7 bases. Unmatched junction bases numbered 7, after V lost 6 bases and J lost 5 bases. The germline CDR1 and CDR2 sequences are MNHEY and SVGAGI. The CDR3 is 13 residues long. The CDR3 DNA reads TGTGCCAGCAGCTCGACAGGGCTCCACGAGCAGTACTTC. Translated: CASSSTGLHEQYF.

The count of this clone is one. The genes are TRBV18 and TRBJ2-3, with D possibly matching TRBD2 (5 bases). Trimming left V 6 bases short and J 6 bases short, with 19 bases between. The CDR3 contains 15 residues. Per germline, CDR1 KGHSH and CDR2 LQKENI. Here the CDR3 reads CASSYGVGAADTQYF. The CDR3 DNA is TGTGCCAGCTCCTACGGTGTGGGAGCAGCTGATACGCAGTATTTT.

The chain recombines TRBV7-2 with TRBJ1-2; D might be TRBD1 (5 bases). CDR3 size: 13 residues. Germline CDR1 is SGHTA and CDR2 is FQGNSA. V was trimmed by 6 bases and J by 1 base, leaving 9 bases between them. In DNA, the CDR3 is TGTGCCAGCAGGGGCGACAGTAACTATGGCTACACCTTC. It is translated as CASRGDSNYGYTF.